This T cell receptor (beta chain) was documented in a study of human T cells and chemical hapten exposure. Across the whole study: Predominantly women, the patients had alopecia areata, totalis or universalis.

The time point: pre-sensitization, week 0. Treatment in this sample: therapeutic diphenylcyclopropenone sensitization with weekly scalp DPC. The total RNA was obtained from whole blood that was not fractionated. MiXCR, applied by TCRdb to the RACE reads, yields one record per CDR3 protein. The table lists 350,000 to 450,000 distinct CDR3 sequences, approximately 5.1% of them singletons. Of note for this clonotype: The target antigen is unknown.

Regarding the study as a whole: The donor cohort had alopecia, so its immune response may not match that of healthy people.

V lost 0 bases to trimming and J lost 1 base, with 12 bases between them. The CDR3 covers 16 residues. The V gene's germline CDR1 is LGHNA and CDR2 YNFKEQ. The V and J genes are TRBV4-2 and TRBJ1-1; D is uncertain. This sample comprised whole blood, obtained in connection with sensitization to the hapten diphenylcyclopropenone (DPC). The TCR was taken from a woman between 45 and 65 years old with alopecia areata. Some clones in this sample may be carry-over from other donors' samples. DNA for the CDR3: TGTGCCAGCAGCCAAGATGAGGGTGGGGAGAACACTGAAGCTTTCTTT. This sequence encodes CASSQDEGGENTEAFF.